The 14 T cell receptor beta chains listed next were all sequenced from one sample in a study of T cells in Graves' hyperthyroidism and ophthalmopathy. The TCR beta CDR3 regions underwent amplification using RNA transcripts as the source. The study used the HTBI primer set for a first-round RT-PCR of the TCR CDR3. MiXCR, run by TCRdb on the multiplex PCR reads, gives a single entry per CDR3 protein. The sample lists 370,000 or so distinct CDR3 sequences; more than 20% were seen once. The source material was blood. These receptors were taken from a man between 45 and 60 years old with Graves' hyperthyroidism.

This chain joins TRBV29-1 and TRBJ1-2, with TRBD1 matching 12 bases. V gave up 6 bases and J gave up 1 base; unmatched junction bases: 6. Germline CDR1 is SQVTM and CDR2 is ANQGSEA. CDR3 length equals 15 residues. CDR3 DNA: TGCAGCGTCCCCGGGACAGGGGGCTTTAACTATGGCTACACCTTC. As protein: CSVPGTGGFNYGYTF.

This clonotype was counted many times. The chain recombines TRBV30 with TRBJ1-1; TRBD1 is a possible D gene (5 bases). The CDR3 is 12 residues long. From germline, CDR1 is GTSNPN and CDR2 SVGIG (reference sequence). Trimming cost V 2 bases and J 5 bases, with 9 bases left between them. The CDR3 loop is CAWSQGSTEAFF. CDR3 DNA sequence: TGTGCCTGGAGTCAGGGTTCAACTGAAGCTTTCTTT.

V is TRBV6-1 and J is TRBJ2-7; D tentatively fits TRBD1 or TRBD2 (6 bases each). Between the trimmed V and J ends, which lost 6 bases and 2 bases, there was a span of 14 bases. CDR1 is MNHNS, CDR2 SASEGT, per germline. CDR3 length equals 14 residues. CDR3 region: CASSSAGHTYEQYF. DNA for the CDR3: TGTGCCAGCAGCTCCGCGGGACACACCTACGAGCAGTACTTC.

The chain uses TRBV27 and TRBJ2-1, with D possibly being TRBD2 (6 bases). V lost 1 base, J lost 9 bases, and 13 bases lay in between. The germline CDR1 and CDR2 sequences are MNHEY and SMNVEV (reference sequence). The CDR3 is made up of 14 amino acids. The CDR3, as DNA: TGTGCCAGCAGTTTATATTCGGGAGTTGGTGAGCAGTTCTTC. This codes for CASSLYSGVGEQFF.

This clonotype was recorded a few times. The chain carries TRBV24-1 and TRBJ2-7; 9 bases agree with TRBD1. V lost 2 bases and J lost 5; bases outside the gene matches: 6. This CDR3 comprises 15 residues. Germline values: CDR1 KGHDR, CDR2 SFDVKD. The CDR3 spells CATSDSGTGSHEQYF. The CDR3 DNA reads as TGTGCCACCAGTGATTCCGGGACAGGGTCCCACGAGCAGTACTTC.

This sequence joins TRBV5-1 and TRBJ1-3; D not certain. In germline, CDR1 is SGHRS, CDR2 YFSETQ. V was pared by 0 bases and J by 8 bases, with 12 bases between. The CDR3 runs to 14 residues. The CDR3 protein is CASSLVGGRDTIYF. In DNA, the CDR3 is TGCGCCAGCAGCTTGGTGGGTGGTCGGGACACCATATATTTT.

The sample holds one count of this clonotype. The rearrangement links TRBV29-1 to TRBJ2-1; 7 bases are a match to TRBD2. The germline gives CDR1 SQVTM, CDR2 ANQGSEA. This CDR3 contains 12 residues. The V gene end was trimmed by 6 bases and the J gene end by 5 bases; junction bases not matched to a gene: 4. The CDR3 loop is CSVGDYNNEQFF. The CDR3 coding sequence is TGCAGCGTGGGGGACTACAACAATGAGCAGTTCTTC.

This clonotype has a handful of counts. This chain connects TRBV5-1 to TRBJ2-7; 9 bases match TRBD1. The ends lost 0 bases at V and 3 bases at J; junction bases unmatched: 7. This CDR3 is 16 amino acids long. The germline gives CDR1 SGHRS, CDR2 YFSETQ. CDR3 sequence: CASSLAGTGKIYEQYF. The CDR3 DNA is TGCGCCAGCAGCTTGGCGGGGACAGGGAAAATCTACGAGCAGTACTTC.

This clonotype turned up a few times. The CDR3 nucleotides read TGTGCTAGTGGCCCCGGGTCTTCCTACGAGCAGTACTTC. It codes for CASGPGSSYEQYF. This chain uses TRBV12-5 with TRBJ2-7, with D hard to call. This CDR3 region has 13 residues. Germline V gives CDR1 LGHNT, CDR2 FRNRAP. V shed 6 bases and J shed 1 base, with 10 bases lying between them. Together with reference TRBV12-5 and TRBJ2-7, the CDR3 gives the full variable domain: DARVTQTPRHKVTEMGQEVTMRCQPILGHNTVFWYRQTMMQGLELLAYFRNRAPLDDSGMPKDRFSAEMPDATLATLKIQPSEPRDSAVYFCASGPGSSYEQYFGPGTRLTVT.

This clonotype was seen ten or more times. V usage is TRBV11-2 and J usage is TRBJ2-7; 8 bases fit TRBD2. This CDR3 contains 17 residues. Trimming at V came to 0 bases and at J to 4 bases, leaving 11 bases not matched to a gene. Germline CDR1 SGHAT, CDR2 FQNNGV. CDR3 nucleotide sequence: TGTGCCAGCAGCTTAGATTCTACGGGTAGCGGGAAATACGAGCAGTACTTC. This codes for CASSLDSTGSGKYEQYF.

At least ten counts were recorded for this clonotype. The rearrangement uses TRBV20-1 and TRBJ2-3, with D perhaps assigned TRBD1 or TRBD2 (5 bases each). Trimming left V 3 bases short and J 10 bases short, with 17 bases between. Germline loops: CDR1 DFQATT, CDR2 SNEGSKA (reference sequence). The CDR3 spans 13 residues. The CDR3 is CSASSGPGNAQYF. CDR3 DNA: TGCAGTGCTAGTTCGGGACCTGGTAATGCGCAGTATTTT.

Note on this clonotype: One end of the junction fails to match germline, which may point to a read error. The CDR3 here is CSASGRPNEKLVF. As DNA, the CDR3 is TGCAGTGCCTCGGGACGGCCGAATGAAAAACTGGTTTTT. The genes are TRBV20-1 and TRBJ1-4; TRBD1 is a possible D gene (5 bases). CDR3 length: 13 amino acids. CDR1 is DFQATT and CDR2 is SNEGSKA in the germline V gene (reference sequence).

This clonotype was seen ten or more times. The V call is TRBV24-1, the J call TRBJ2-3; D call uncertain. Trimming pared 4 bases from V and 0 bases from J, leaving 13 bases between. Germline V gene sequence: CDR1 KGHDR, CDR2 SFDVKD. This CDR3 has 16 residues. The CDR3 loop is CATSEPRGPSTDTQYF. For the CDR3, the DNA is TGTGCCACCAGTGAGCCCCGTGGACCGAGCACAGATACGCAGTATTTT.

V is TRBV12-3 or TRBV12-4 and J is TRBJ2-3; tentatively, D is TRBD1 or TRBD2 (5 bases each). V dropped 7 bases and J dropped 0 bases, with 11 bases sitting between them. The CDR3 loop spans 14 amino acids. The CDR3 is CASIGTPSTDTQYF. CDR3 nucleotides: TGTGCCAGCATCGGGACCCCTAGCACAGATACGCAGTATTTT.